This passage covers 26 T cell receptor beta chains from one sample sequenced in a study of human T cells and chemical hapten exposure. TCRdb re-called the RACE reads through MiXCR, storing one row per CDR3 protein. This table has tens of thousands of distinct CDR3 sequences, 9.5% to 14% appearing once. Time point given: patch test 3, about 24 weeks after DPC sensitization. The treatment: therapeutic diphenylcyclopropenone sensitization with weekly scalp DPC. Sample: whole blood, taken in connection with sensitization to the hapten diphenylcyclopropenone (DPC). The receptors shown here come from a woman between 50 and 59 years old with alopecia areata. Some clones in this sample may be carry-over from other donors' samples.

This clonotype was seen a few times. J is TRBJ2-3 and V is TRBV7-8; possibly TRBD2 for D (5 bases). The CDR3 has 16 residues. Germline lookup yields CDR1 SGHVS and CDR2 FQNEAQ. The V end lost 2 bases, the J end lost 6 bases, and 18 bases lay between the germline ends. CDR3 sequence reads: CASSLRRVSGMDTQYF. In DNA, the CDR3 is TGTGCCAGCAGCTTAAGGCGGGTATCGGGGATGGATACGCAGTATTTT.

This clonotype was detected ten times or more. The rearrangement links TRBV28 to TRBJ1-2, with D maybe TRBD1 (6 bases). The length of the CDR3 is 14 residues. Trimming took off 2 bases at V and 4 bases at J, with 11 bases between the two ends. Germline CDR1 reads MDHEN; CDR2 reads SYDVKM. DNA of the CDR3: TGTGCCAGCAGTTTAGGGGGCTTTATCTATGGCTACACCTTC. It yields the protein CASSLGGFIYGYTF.

Many counts were recorded for this clonotype. The chain links TRBV15 to TRBJ2-1, with 8 bases fitting TRBD2. In germline, CDR1 is LNHNV, CDR2 YYDKDF (reference sequence). The CDR3 contains 17 residues. The V segment lost 1 base and the J segment 2 bases; nucleotides outside the gene matches: 7. Here the CDR3 DNA reads TGTGCCACCAGCAGAGGGGGAAGAGCGGGGGCCTACAATGAGCAGTTCTTC. Translating it yields CATSRGGRAGAYNEQFF.

In this sample, this clonotype turned up once. A much larger clone sits a single nucleotide away, making a read error possible. The CDR3 sequence is CVSSWDRTSSDTQYF. For the CDR3, the DNA is TGCGTCAGCAGCTGGGACCGGACTAGCTCGGATACGCAGTATTTT. The J gene is TRBJ2-3, the V gene TRBV5-1, with 8 positions matching TRBD2. CDR1 is SGHRS and CDR2 is YFSETQ in the germline V gene. The CDR3 is 15 residues long.

This clonotype was seen at least ten times. The V call is TRBV28, the J call TRBJ1-5, with D perhaps matching TRBD1 (6 bases). With 5 bases removed from V and 4 bases from J, the gap between germline ends came to 12 bases. There are 14 residues in the CDR3. Germline CDR1 reads MDHEN; CDR2 reads SYDVKM. The CDR3 spells CASSKQGGNQPQHF. DNA for the CDR3: TGTGCCAGCAGTAAACAGGGAGGGAATCAGCCCCAGCATTTT.

In its sample, this clonotype was seen many times. The chain couples TRBV13 to TRBJ2-3, with 11 bases that match TRBD2. Per germline, CDR1 PRHDT and CDR2 FYEKMQ (reference sequence). The length of the CDR3 is 17 residues. V gave up 5 bases and J gave up 3 bases; unmatched junction bases: 10. The CDR3 protein is CASSVTSGRIKTDTQYF. The CDR3 bases are TGTGCCAGCAGCGTAACTAGCGGGAGAATTAAGACAGATACGCAGTATTTT.

On this clonotype: Sequence at one end of the junction differs from germline and may be a read error. The V call is TRBV2, the J call TRBJ2-5; 12 bases align to TRBD1. Germline V gives CDR1 SNHLY, CDR2 FYNNEI. The CDR3 runs to 14 residues. The CDR3 is CASSSLRDRGQEDF. CDR3 bases: TGTGCCAGCAGCTCACTCCGGGACAGGGGGCAGGAGGACTTC.

The genes are TRBV10-2 and TRBJ2-7; 11 bases agree with TRBD2. Germline assignment: CDR1 WSHSY and CDR2 SAAADI. V shed 6 bases and J 1 base; nucleotides not matched to a gene: 5. CDR3 length: 15 residues. CDR3 residues: CASRLLAGGSYEQYF. CDR3 nucleotides: TGCGCCAGCAGACTTTTAGCGGGAGGGTCCTACGAGCAGTACTTC.

This clonotype was counted between two and nine times. V and J are TRBV11-2 and TRBJ1-4, with 8 nucleotides matching TRBD1. This CDR3 is built from 16 residues. With 5 bases clipped from V and 3 bases from J, the junction kept 8 bases outside the gene matches. Germline V lookup: CDR1 SGHAT, CDR2 FQNNGV. The CDR3 sequence is CASSPGQGPSNEKLFF. In DNA, the CDR3 is TGTGCCAGCAGCCCAGGACAGGGCCCGTCTAATGAAAAACTGTTTTTT.

This clonotype occurred a few times. The chain joins TRBV11-2 to TRBJ1-2, with 10 bases identical to TRBD1. This CDR3 is built from 16 residues. V was clipped by 0 bases and J by 1 base; unmatched bases: 2. The V gene's germline CDR1 is SGHAT and CDR2 FQNNGV. CDR3 sequence: CASSLDGTGVNYGYTF. In nucleotides, the CDR3 is TGTGCCAGCAGCTTAGACGGGACAGGGGTTAACTATGGCTACACCTTC.

This clonotype was counted at least ten times. The gene calls are TRBV7-9 and TRBJ2-1; 8 bases align to TRBD2. The CDR3 sequence is 15 residues long. The V segment lost 5 bases and the J segment 3 bases; nucleotides outside the gene matches: 6. From germline, CDR1 is SEHNR and CDR2 FQNEAQ (reference sequence). CDR3 sequence: CASSRATSGYNEQFF. CDR3 nucleotide sequence: TGTGCCAGCAGCAGAGCCACTAGCGGCTACAATGAGCAGTTCTTC.

The chain is built from TRBV7-2 and TRBJ1-5; D uncertain. Looked up from germline, CDR1 is SGHTA and CDR2 is FQGNSA. The CDR3 totals 13 residues. With 5 bases removed from V and 6 bases from J, the gap between germline ends came to 11 bases. The CDR3 nucleotides read TGTGCCAGCAGCCTCCGGGCGGCTCAGCCCCAGCATTTT. It yields the protein CASSLRAAQPQHF.

This clonotype was recorded at least ten times. The chain has TRBV29-1 and TRBJ1-6, with TRBD1 matching 8 bases. CDR1 and CDR2 (germline): SQVTM, ANQGSEA. The CDR3 has 12 residues. Trimming removed 7 bases from V and 7 bases from J; junction bases left unmatched: 3. The CDR3 is CSAGQENSPLHF. In nucleotides, the CDR3 is TGCAGCGCGGGACAGGAGAATTCACCCCTCCACTTT.

This clonotype showed up many times. The chain has TRBV20-1 and TRBJ2-5, with 11 bases aligning to TRBD2. The CDR3 is 15 amino acids. Germline-derived CDR1 and CDR2 are DFQATT and SNEGSKA (reference sequence). Trimming cost V 3 bases and J 4 bases; bases outside gene matches: 7. Here the CDR3 reads CSASPLAGVGETQYF. CDR3 sequence (DNA): TGCAGTGCTAGTCCACTAGCGGGAGTAGGAGAGACCCAGTACTTC.

This clonotype was seen repeatedly, ten times or more. The rearrangement uses TRBV18 and TRBJ1-1; 7 nucleotides line up with TRBD1. Germline V gives CDR1 KGHSH, CDR2 LQKENI. The CDR3 is 15 amino acids. J lost 1 base, V lost 3 bases, and 5 bases had no gene match. The CDR3 sequence is CASSPARGENTEAFF. The CDR3 DNA sequence: TGTGCCAGCTCACCTGCCAGGGGGGAGAACACTGAAGCTTTCTTT. Supplemented by reference TRBV18 and TRBJ1-1, the full variable domain reads NAGVMQNPRHLVRRRGQEARLRCSPMKGHSHVYWYRQLPEEGLKFMVYLQKENIIDESGMPKERFSAEFPKEGPSILRIQQVVRGDSAAYFCASSPARGENTEAFFGQGTRLTVV.

The chain carries TRBV5-6 and TRBJ1-5, with D possibly being TRBD1 (5 bases). Germline-derived CDR1 and CDR2 are SGHDT and YYEEEE. V was cut by 3 bases and J by 4 bases, with 5 bases left in between. CDR3 length equals 12 residues. The CDR3 bases are TGTGCCAGCAGCTGGGGGAATCAGCCCCAGCATTTT. It encodes CASSWGNQPQHF.

This clonotype appeared many times. The V call is TRBV7-9, the J call TRBJ2-3; D possibly corresponds to TRBD2 (6 bases). Germline V lookup: CDR1 SEHNR, CDR2 FQNEAQ (reference sequence). The CDR3 length is 11 residues. V was clipped by 5 bases and J by 6 bases, with 6 bases between them. The chain's CDR3 is CASSGGDTQYF. The CDR3 region has the DNA TGTGCCAGCAGCGGAGGGGATACGCAGTATTTT.

Only a few counts were recorded for this clonotype. J is TRBJ2-1 and V is TRBV5-1; 10 positions match TRBD2. J gave up 1 base and V 4 bases, and 2 bases lay outside the gene matches. Germline V gives CDR1 SGHRS, CDR2 YFSETQ. There are 15 residues in the CDR3. The CDR3 sequence: CASSDSGGSYNEQFF. DNA of the CDR3: TGCGCCAGCAGCGATAGCGGGGGGTCCTACAATGAGCAGTTCTTC.

Only a few counts were recorded for this clonotype. The chain recombines TRBV12-3 or TRBV12-4 with TRBJ2-7; a weak D match, TRBD2 (5 bases). The CDR3 consists of 14 residues. The V end was cut by 5 bases, the J end by 0 bases, with 11 bases between. The CDR3 region has the DNA TGTGCCAGCAGTCCGAGGGCCCGCTCCTACGAGCAGTACTTC. It encodes CASSPRARSYEQYF.

Many counts were recorded for this clonotype. The chain is built from TRBV20-1 and TRBJ1-5, with no clear D. V dropped 3 bases and J dropped 4 bases, with 13 bases sitting between them. The germline V gene encodes CDR1 DFQATT and CDR2 SNEGSKA (reference sequence). The CDR3 is 14 amino acids. In nucleotides, the CDR3 is TGCAGTGCTAGGAAGTACGAATCGAATCAGCCCCAGCATTTT. Translation: CSARKYESNQPQHF.

The J gene is TRBJ2-7, the V gene TRBV5-1, with TRBD1 matching 11 bases. The germline gives CDR1 SGHRS, CDR2 YFSETQ. This CDR3 is built from 13 residues. Trimming cost V 4 bases and J 4 bases; bases outside gene matches: 1. This CDR3 reads CASSGTGGYEQYF. CDR3 nucleotides: TGCGCCAGCAGCGGGACAGGGGGTTACGAGCAGTACTTC.

The rearrangement uses TRBV10-3 and TRBJ2-1, with 11 bases matching TRBD1. This CDR3 contains 14 residues. The germline gives CDR1 ENHRY, CDR2 SYGVKD. With V trimmed by 6 bases and J by 8 bases, 6 bases remained unmatched. The CDR3 nucleotides are TGTGCCATCAGCCAGGACAGGGGGCTGGATGAGCAGTTCTTC. Translation: CAISQDRGLDEQFF.

This clonotype has at least ten counts. The chain recombines TRBV7-2 with TRBJ2-7; 11 nucleotides align to TRBD2. CDR1 is SGHTA and CDR2 is FQGNSA in the germline V gene. CDR3 length: 15 amino acids. V shed 4 bases, J shed 2 bases, and the junction held 4 bases outside the gene matches. The CDR3 here is CASSSGLAGPYEQYF. DNA of the CDR3: TGTGCCAGCAGCTCCGGACTAGCGGGCCCCTACGAGCAGTACTTC.

This clonotype has a count of ten or more. The CDR3, as DNA: TGTGCCAGCAGCCCAACGACTAGCGGTCGCACAGATACGCAGTATTTT. It yields the protein CASSPTTSGRTDTQYF. The chain carries TRBV3-1 and TRBJ2-3; 9 bases line up with TRBD2. The trim removed 4 bases at V and 1 base at J, leaving 6 bases unmatched. This CDR3 region has 16 residues. Germline loops: CDR1 LGHDT, CDR2 YNNKEL (reference sequence).

The CDR3 reads CASKLAGQETQYF. CDR3 coding DNA: TGTGCCAGCAAACTAGCGGGACAAGAGACCCAGTACTTC. V and J are TRBV12-3 or TRBV12-4 and TRBJ2-5; 10 nucleotides agree with TRBD2. The V segment lost 7 bases and the J segment 2 bases; nucleotides outside the gene matches: 1. The CDR3 runs 13 residues.

This clonotype occurred many times. The chain employs TRBV6-1 and TRBJ2-1, with a possible D match to TRBD2 (5 bases). Per germline, CDR1 MNHNS and CDR2 SASEGT. The V and J ends lost 3 bases and 7 bases respectively, with 10 bases between them. The CDR3 consists of 13 residues. In nucleotides, the CDR3 is TGTGCCAGCAGTGACGGGGTGGGGAATGAGCAGTTCTTC. It specifies CASSDGVGNEQFF.